This TCR beta chain was found in a study of shared clonotypes between healthy human individuals. Study at large: Used for every donor were three CD4 naive, three CD4 memory, two CD8 naive and one CD8 memory plate.

Some clones are missing from TCRdb's copy, which holds only in-frame ones; the method was immunoSEQ multiplex PCR. Of over 2,000,000 clones in the sample, approximately 92% were seen once. V gave up 2 bases and J gave up 6 bases, with 13 bases separating them. The CDR3 has 15 amino acids. CDR1 and CDR2 from the germline V gene are MNHNY and SVGAGI (reference sequence). This clone was counted a single time. Its antigen remains unknown. Only CD45RO-negative cells positively selected for CCR7 counted as naive CD8 cells, so terminally differentiated effector memory CD45RA+ cells were excluded. Regarding the study as a whole: Incomplete sequencing of sorted subsets was indicated by rarefaction despite large depth. Non-shared clonotypes displayed generation probabilities falling below those of clonotypes present in all four donors. Expectations were that clonotype sharing among donors would be affected by sequencing depth.

Input material: naive CD8+ T cells from PBMCs. This receptor was taken from a man aged 18-30 years in good health. Some clones in this sample may be carry-over from other donors' samples. V and J are TRBV6-6 and TRBJ2-2; D possibly corresponds to TRBD2 (5 bases). The chain's CDR3 is CASSYLVTGAGELFF. The CDR3 DNA sequence: TGTGCCAGCAGTTACCTTGTCACCGGGGCCGGGGAGCTGTTTTTT.